The 23 T cell receptor beta chains reported below all come from one sample, sequenced in a study of T cell changes during pregnancy in multiple sclerosis (dated by TCRdb to between 2018 and 2021). Preparation of the library involved the immunoSEQ multiplex PCR assay. Not all clones reach the TCRdb copy of this immuneACCESS table, which keeps in-frame sequences only. Checked studies attribute under half of the gap to unresolved V genes and leave the rest unexplained. The sample data list approximately 61,000 clones, and roughly 90% of these were observed just once. The ten biggest clones cover roughly 3.5% of the sample. This specimen was peripheral blood, taken after pregnancy. The receptors come from a female donor in good health, enrolled as a control in a pregnancy study.

Sample share makes this clone large. Other DNA sequences in this specimen translate into the identical CDR3. The rearrangement links TRBV5-4 to TRBJ2-2; 7 bases match TRBD2. The CDR3 spans 15 residues. Unmatched junction bases numbered 8, after V lost 4 bases and J lost 5 bases. CDR1 SGHNT and CDR2 YYREEE come from the germline V gene (reference sequence). The CDR3 sequence: CASSPEGGRTGELFF. CDR3 sequence (DNA): TGTGCCAGCAGCCCGGAGGGCGGGAGAACCGGGGAGCTGTTTTTT.

The rearrangement joins TRBV11-3 to TRBJ2-1, with D perhaps matching TRBD2 (6 bases). Germline V CDR1 and CDR2: SGHNT, YENEEA. This CDR3 contains 15 residues. Trimming took 4 bases from V and 0 from J, leaving 10 bases between them. CDR3 bases: TGTGCCAGCAGCTCGGGGGAGTCCTCCTACAATGAGCAGTTCTTC. Translation gives CASSSGESSYNEQFF.

This clone was counted only a few times. The CDR3 loop reads CASSTDRGFGSPLHF. The DNA of the CDR3 is TGTGCCAGTAGTACCGACAGGGGGTTCGGTTCACCCCTCCACTTT. The rearrangement joins TRBV19 to TRBJ1-6; the match to TRBD1 covers 9 bases. J gave up 9 bases and V 4 bases, and 7 bases lay outside the gene matches. Germline CDR1 LNHDA, CDR2 SQIVND (reference sequence). The CDR3 extends over 15 amino acids.

This clone was observed once. This chain links TRBV28 with TRBJ2-3; perhaps TRBD2 as D (6 bases). Germline-derived CDR1 and CDR2 are MDHEN and SYDVKM. The CDR3 covers 15 residues. The V end lost 5 bases, the J end lost 6 bases, and 18 bases lay between the germline ends. In DNA form, the CDR3 reads TGTGCCAGCAGTCCCTCCTCCGGGAGAGGGGATACGCAGTATTTT. It codes for CASSPSSGRGDTQYF. The full variable domain, rest sourced from reference TRBV28 and TRBJ2-3, is DVKVTQSSRYLVKRTGEKVFLECVQDMDHENMFWYRQDPGLGLRLIYFSYDVKMKEKGDIPEGYSVSREKKERFSLILESASTNQTSMYLCASSPSSGRGDTQYFGPGTRLTVL.

The rearrangement joins TRBV30 to TRBJ2-4; TRBD2 might be the D (5 bases). The V end was cut by 3 bases, the J end by 0 bases, with 12 bases between. The CDR3 totals 15 residues. CDR1 is GTSNPN and CDR2 is SVGIG in the germline V gene (reference sequence). CDR3: CAWRVRELAKNIQYF. Written as DNA, the CDR3 is TGTGCCTGGAGAGTGAGGGAACTAGCCAAAAACATTCAGTACTTC.

V is TRBV18 and J is TRBJ1-5; D is undetermined. CDR1 is KGHSH, CDR2 LQKENI, per germline. The CDR3 is made up of 14 amino acids. Trimming cost V 3 bases and J 0 bases, with 6 bases left between them. DNA for the CDR3: TGTGCCAGCTCACCTAGTAATAGCAATCAGCCCCAGCATTTT. Translated, it gives CASSPSNSNQPQHF.

The chain is built from TRBV5-4 and TRBJ2-3; 12 nucleotides match TRBD2. This CDR3 has 17 amino acids. V lost 4 bases, J lost 6 bases, and 12 bases stayed unmatched. Germline CDR1 and CDR2: SGHNT and YYREEE (reference sequence). The DNA for the CDR3 is TGTGCCAGCAGCCCACCGACTAGCGGGGGAGGGGCGGATACGCAGTATTTT. It codes for CASSPPTSGGGADTQYF.

This clone was seen more than once but under ten times. This chain connects TRBV27 to TRBJ2-4; tentatively, D is TRBD1 (6 bases). V was cut by 5 bases and J by 11 bases, with 13 bases left in between. Germline V lookup: CDR1 MNHEY, CDR2 SMNVEV (reference sequence). This CDR3 comprises 12 residues. CDR3 DNA sequence: TGTGCCAGCAGTCCTGGACAGCATGTTCAGTACTTC. Its protein product is CASSPGQHVQYF.

There are a few counts of this clone. The rearrangement uses TRBV7-9 and TRBJ1-2; 10 bases line up with TRBD1. V was pared by 0 bases and J by 3 bases, with 1 base of the junction left unmatched. Germline values: CDR1 SEHNR, CDR2 FQNEAQ (reference sequence). This CDR3 contains 15 residues. The CDR3 bases are TGTGCCAGCAGCTTAGCAGGGACAGGGGACTATGGCTACACCTTC. Its protein is CASSLAGTGDYGYTF.

The chain employs TRBV5-1 and TRBJ1-1; TRBD1 matches 7 bases. The CDR3 spans 17 residues. Germline lookup yields CDR1 SGHRS and CDR2 YFSETQ. V lost 0 bases to trimming and J lost 5 bases; unmatched junction nucleotides: 13. The CDR3 DNA reads as TGCGCCAGCAGCTTGGCCACTGTTGACAGGGATGGGACTGAAGCTTTCTTT. Its translation is CASSLATVDRDGTEAFF.

This clone was picked up one time. This chain links TRBV5-1 with TRBJ1-4; 8 nucleotides agree with TRBD1. Losses at the gene ends were 5 bases for V and 4 bases for J; bases not matched to a gene: 7. Germline V gene lookup returns CDR1 SGHRS and CDR2 YFSETQ. The CDR3 is 15 amino acids. The CDR3 DNA sequence: TGCGCCAGCAGTTCCGGGACAGGCCTTAATGAAAAACTGTTTTTT. Translation: CASSSGTGLNEKLFF.

The CDR3 here is CASSLARGGWDEQFF. The CDR3 bases are TGTGCCAGCAGCTTAGCTCGGGGGGGGTGGGATGAGCAGTTCTTC. V gene TRBV7-9 combines with J gene TRBJ2-1, with 8 positions matching TRBD2. Germline loops: CDR1 SEHNR, CDR2 FQNEAQ (reference sequence). This CDR3 spans 15 amino acids. J lost 8 bases, V lost 0 bases, and 6 bases had no gene match.

The count of this clone is one. The rearrangement links TRBV5-6 to TRBJ2-5; D gene unclear. Germline CDR1 reads SGHDT; CDR2 reads YYEEEE. Between the trimmed V and J ends, which lost 2 bases and 5 bases, there was a span of 4 bases. The CDR3 spans 11 residues. CDR3 in DNA: TGTGCCAGCAGCTTCCGGGAGACCCAGTACTTC. Translated: CASSFRETQYF.

The sample holds a few counts of this clone. Written as DNA, the CDR3 is TGTGCCAGCAGTGGCGACAGAGATAATCAGCCCCAGCATTTT. This gives the protein CASSGDRDNQPQHF. The chain employs TRBV2 and TRBJ1-5, with D possibly TRBD1 on 5 matching bases. The germline V gene has CDR1 SNHLY and CDR2 FYNNEI. V lost 4 bases, J lost 4 bases, and 11 bases lay in between. The CDR3 extends over 14 amino acids.

This clone occurred a few times. This chain joins TRBV18 and TRBJ1-4, with TRBD1 matching 10 bases. The CDR3 contains 13 residues. The ends lost 5 bases at V and 6 bases at J; junction bases unmatched: 0. Germline loops: CDR1 KGHSH, CDR2 LQKENI. As DNA, the CDR3 is TGTGCCAGCTCAGGGACAGGGGATGAAAAACTGTTTTTT. Encoded protein: CASSGTGDEKLFF.

This rearrangement joins TRBV6-5 to TRBJ1-2; 10 bases align to TRBD1. V gave up 6 bases and J gave up 6 bases; unmatched junction bases: 7. This CDR3 spans 14 amino acids. Germline CDR1 MNHEY, CDR2 SVGAGI. The CDR3: CASRPFGTGDGYTF. The CDR3 DNA reads as TGTGCCAGCAGACCTTTTGGGACAGGGGATGGCTACACCTTC.

The chain links TRBV6-7 to TRBJ2-5; 8 bases are a match to TRBD2. TRBV6-7 is labeled an ORF, and its function is uncertain. After removal of 9 bases from V and 5 bases from J, the junction contained 8 bases not matched to a gene. The CDR3 covers 13 residues. The CDR3 sequence: CARPGLVSETQYF. For the CDR3, the DNA is TGTGCCAGACCGGGACTAGTATCGGAGACCCAGTACTTC.

The V and J genes are TRBV7-2 and TRBJ1-5; TRBD1 is a possible D gene (5 bases). Trimming left V 5 bases short and J 1 base short, with 15 bases between. CDR1 is SGHTA and CDR2 is FQGNSA in the germline V gene. This CDR3 has 16 amino acids. The CDR3 here is CASSLYFGQSNQPQHF. As DNA, the CDR3 is TGTGCCAGCAGCCTATATTTTGGACAAAGCAATCAGCCCCAGCATTTT.

V is TRBV11-1 and J is TRBJ1-2, with D possibly matching TRBD1 (5 bases). Looked up from germline, CDR1 is SGHAT and CDR2 is FQDESV (reference sequence). The V end lost 3 bases, the J end lost 7 bases, and 15 bases lay between the germline ends. CDR3 length: 14 amino acids. The DNA for the CDR3 is TGTGCCAGCAGCTTGGGCAGGGAAGGGGCTGGCTACACCTTC. It translates to CASSLGREGAGYTF.

The chain combines TRBV2 with TRBJ2-1, with D possibly TRBD2 on 6 matching bases. The V gene's germline CDR1 is SNHLY and CDR2 FYNNEI. Trimming left V 3 bases short and J 5 bases short, with 11 bases between. The CDR3 totals 14 residues. The DNA of the CDR3 is TGTGCCAGCAGTGACGGGGGAAACCACAATGAGCAGTTCTTC. Encoded protein: CASSDGGNHNEQFF.

The rearrangement uses TRBV27 and TRBJ2-3; D is undetermined. The CDR3 covers 12 residues. Germline values: CDR1 MNHEY, CDR2 SMNVEV (reference sequence). V was cut by 7 bases and J by 0 bases, with 5 bases left in between. CDR3 amino acids: CASKTSTDTQYF. The CDR3 DNA sequence: TGTGCCAGCAAGACTAGCACAGATACGCAGTATTTT.

The rearrangement links TRBV25-1 to TRBJ1-1, with D uncertain. This CDR3 comprises 13 residues. CDR1 is MGHDK, CDR2 SYGVNS, per germline. V was trimmed by 8 bases and J by 1 base, leaving 11 bases between them. CDR3 in amino acids: CASQRLRNTEAFF. Here the CDR3 DNA reads TGTGCCAGCCAAAGACTACGGAACACTGAAGCTTTCTTT.

This clone was counted once. This sequence joins TRBV6-6 and TRBJ2-7, with 10 bases fitting TRBD1. V shed 6 bases and J 3 bases; nucleotides not matched to a gene: 5. Germline CDR1 MNHNY, CDR2 SVGAGI (reference sequence). The CDR3 contains 14 residues. For the CDR3, the DNA is TGTGCCAGCAGAGACAGGGGGCTCTTCTACGAGCAGTACTTC. It specifies CASRDRGLFYEQYF.